This TCR beta chain was captured in a study of cytomegalovirus exposure and HLA in healthy donors. Whole-study results and caveats: The authors judged a highly shared variant cluster likely a sequencing artifact. Cytomegalovirus status was reportedly diagnosed by the classifier with high sensitivity and specificity. Across HLA loci, a later analysis found differing TCR association rates, with DRB1 most and HLA-C fewest. Further analysis was carried out later, and it showed several of the most significant clusters appearing linked to common viral pathogens.

This clone was detected only a few times. What it binds is unknown. V trimming: 0 bases; J trimming: 5 bases; junction bases outside the gene matches: 8. Germline assignment: CDR1 ENHRY and CDR2 SYGVKD. This CDR3 region has 17 residues. The PCR made use of 60 Vbeta and 13 Jbeta primers. Sequencing used immunoSEQ multiplex PCR; TCRdb keeps in-frame clones, though not all of them. The sample carries approximately 76,000 clones, 73% recorded once. The sequence was obtained from a woman aged 40 to 50 in good health and CMV-seropositive. The chain links TRBV10-3 to TRBJ2-1; 9 bases are shared with TRBD2. Specimen: PBMCs. In nucleotides, the CDR3 is TGTGCCATCAGTGAGTCGAGGGCTAGCGGGGACCACAATGAGCAGTTCTTC. Translating it yields CAISESRASGDHNEQFF.